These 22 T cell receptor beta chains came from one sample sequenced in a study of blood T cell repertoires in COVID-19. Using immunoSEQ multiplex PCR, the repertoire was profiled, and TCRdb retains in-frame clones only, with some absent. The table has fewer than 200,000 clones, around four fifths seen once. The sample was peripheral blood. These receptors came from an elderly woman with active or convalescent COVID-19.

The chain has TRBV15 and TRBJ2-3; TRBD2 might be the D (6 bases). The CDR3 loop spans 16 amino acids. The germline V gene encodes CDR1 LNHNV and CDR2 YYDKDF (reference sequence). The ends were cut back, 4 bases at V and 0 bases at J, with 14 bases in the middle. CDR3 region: CATSINPGESTDTQYF. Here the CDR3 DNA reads TGTGCCACCAGCATTAACCCGGGGGAAAGCACAGATACGCAGTATTTT. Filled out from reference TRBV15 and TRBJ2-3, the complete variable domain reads DAMVIQNPRYQVTQFGKPVTLSCSQTLNHNVMYWYQQKSSQAPKLLFHYYDKDFNNEADTPDNFQSRRPNTSFCFLDIRSPGLGDTAMYLCATSINPGESTDTQYFGPGTRLTVL.

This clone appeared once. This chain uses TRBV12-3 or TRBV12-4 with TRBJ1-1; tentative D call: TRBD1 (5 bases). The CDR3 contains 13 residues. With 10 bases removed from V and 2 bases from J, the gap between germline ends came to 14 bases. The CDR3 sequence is CANRGGRNTEAFF. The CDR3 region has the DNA TGTGCCAACCGGGGGGGGAGAAACACTGAAGCTTTCTTT.

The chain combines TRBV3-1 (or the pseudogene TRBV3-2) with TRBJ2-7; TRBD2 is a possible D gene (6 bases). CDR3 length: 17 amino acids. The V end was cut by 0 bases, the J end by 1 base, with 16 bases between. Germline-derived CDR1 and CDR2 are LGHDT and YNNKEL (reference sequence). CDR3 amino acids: CASSQDIDGAGSYEQYF. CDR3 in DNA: TGTGCCAGCAGCCAAGATATCGATGGGGCGGGGTCCTACGAGCAGTACTTC.

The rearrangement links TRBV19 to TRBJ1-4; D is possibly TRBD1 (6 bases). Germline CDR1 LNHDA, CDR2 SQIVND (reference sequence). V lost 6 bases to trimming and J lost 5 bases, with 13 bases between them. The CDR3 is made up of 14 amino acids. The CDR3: CASSQTGSNEKLFF. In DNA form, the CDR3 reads TGTGCCAGTAGCCAGACAGGATCGAATGAAAAACTGTTTTTT. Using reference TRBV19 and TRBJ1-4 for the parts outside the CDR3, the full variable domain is DGGITQSPKYLFRKEGQNVTLSCEQNLNHDAMYWYRQDPGQGLRLIYYSQIVNDFQKGDIAEGYSVSREKKESFPLTVTSAQKNPTAFYLCASSQTGSNEKLFFGSGTQLSVL.

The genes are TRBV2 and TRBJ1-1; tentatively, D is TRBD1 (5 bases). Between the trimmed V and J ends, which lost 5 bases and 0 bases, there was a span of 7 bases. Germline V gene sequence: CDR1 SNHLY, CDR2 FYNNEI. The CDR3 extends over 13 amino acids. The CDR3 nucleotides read TGTGCCAGCAGTAAACAGGTGAACACTGAAGCTTTCTTT. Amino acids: CASSKQVNTEAFF.

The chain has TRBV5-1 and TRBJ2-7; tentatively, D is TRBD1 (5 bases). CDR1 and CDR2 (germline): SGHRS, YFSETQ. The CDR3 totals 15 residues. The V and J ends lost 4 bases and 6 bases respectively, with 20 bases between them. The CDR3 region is CASSPVARALVEQYF. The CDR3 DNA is TGCGCCAGCAGCCCAGTTGCCAGGGCCCTGGTCGAGCAGTACTTC.

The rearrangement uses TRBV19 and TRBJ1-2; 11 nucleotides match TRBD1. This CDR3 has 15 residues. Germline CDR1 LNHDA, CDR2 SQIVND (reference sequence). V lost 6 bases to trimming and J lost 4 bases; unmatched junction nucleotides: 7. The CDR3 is CASRLTGQGAYGYTF. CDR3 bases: TGTGCCAGTAGGCTAACCGGACAGGGGGCCTATGGCTACACCTTC.

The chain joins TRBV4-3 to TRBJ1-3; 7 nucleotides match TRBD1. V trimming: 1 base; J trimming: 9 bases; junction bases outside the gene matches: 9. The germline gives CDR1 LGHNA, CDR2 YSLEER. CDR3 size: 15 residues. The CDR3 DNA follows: TGCGCCAGCAGCCAAGGGGACAGCTCGAAAGCCACCATATATTTT. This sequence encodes CASSQGDSSKATIYF.

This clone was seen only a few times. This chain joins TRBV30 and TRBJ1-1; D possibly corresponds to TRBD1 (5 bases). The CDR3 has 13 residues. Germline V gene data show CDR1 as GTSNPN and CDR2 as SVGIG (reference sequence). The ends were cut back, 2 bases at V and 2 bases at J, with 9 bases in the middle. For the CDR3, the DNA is TGTGCCTGGAGTTTTCAGGGAAACACTGAAGCTTTCTTT. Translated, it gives CAWSFQGNTEAFF.

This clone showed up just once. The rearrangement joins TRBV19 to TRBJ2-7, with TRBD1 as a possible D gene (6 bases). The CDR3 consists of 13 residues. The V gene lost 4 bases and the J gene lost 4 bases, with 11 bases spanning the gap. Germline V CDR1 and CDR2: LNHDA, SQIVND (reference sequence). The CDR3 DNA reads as TGTGCCAGTAGTACAGGACAGAATTACGAGCAGTACTTC. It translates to CASSTGQNYEQYF.

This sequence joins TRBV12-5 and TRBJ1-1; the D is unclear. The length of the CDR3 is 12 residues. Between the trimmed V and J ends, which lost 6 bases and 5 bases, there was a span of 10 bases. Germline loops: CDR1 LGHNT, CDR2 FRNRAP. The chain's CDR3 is CASGSSATEAFF. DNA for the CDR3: TGTGCTAGTGGATCCTCTGCGACTGAAGCTTTCTTT.

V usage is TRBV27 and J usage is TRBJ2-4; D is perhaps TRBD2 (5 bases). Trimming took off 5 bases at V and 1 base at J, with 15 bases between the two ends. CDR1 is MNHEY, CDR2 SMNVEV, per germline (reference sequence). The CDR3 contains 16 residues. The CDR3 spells CASSITAGIAKNIQYF. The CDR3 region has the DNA TGTGCCAGCAGTATCACTGCCGGGATCGCCAAAAACATTCAGTACTTC.

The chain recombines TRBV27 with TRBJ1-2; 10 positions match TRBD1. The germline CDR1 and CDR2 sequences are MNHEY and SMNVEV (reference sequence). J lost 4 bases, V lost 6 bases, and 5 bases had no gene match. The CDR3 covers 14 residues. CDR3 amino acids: CASRGTGESYGYTF. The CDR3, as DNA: TGTGCCAGCAGGGGGACAGGGGAGAGCTATGGCTACACCTTC.

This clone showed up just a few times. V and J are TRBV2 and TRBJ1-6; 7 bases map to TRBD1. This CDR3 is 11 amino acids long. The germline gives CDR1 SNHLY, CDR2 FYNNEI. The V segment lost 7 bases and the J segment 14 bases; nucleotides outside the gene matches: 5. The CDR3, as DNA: TGTGCCAGCAACTTGGACAGGTCCCTCCACTTT. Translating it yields CASNLDRSLHF.

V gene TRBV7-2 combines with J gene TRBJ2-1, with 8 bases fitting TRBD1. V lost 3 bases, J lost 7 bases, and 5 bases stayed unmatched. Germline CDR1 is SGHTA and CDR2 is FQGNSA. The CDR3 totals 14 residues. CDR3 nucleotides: TGTGCCAGCAGCTTCCGGACAGGGCGGAATGAGCAGTTCTTC. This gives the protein CASSFRTGRNEQFF.

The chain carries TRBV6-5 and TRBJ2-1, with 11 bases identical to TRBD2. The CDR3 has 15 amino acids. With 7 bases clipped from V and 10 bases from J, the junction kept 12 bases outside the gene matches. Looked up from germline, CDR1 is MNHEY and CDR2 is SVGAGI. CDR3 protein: CASTPQLAGAPEQFF. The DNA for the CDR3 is TGTGCCAGCACACCCCAACTAGCGGGGGCGCCGGAGCAGTTCTTC.

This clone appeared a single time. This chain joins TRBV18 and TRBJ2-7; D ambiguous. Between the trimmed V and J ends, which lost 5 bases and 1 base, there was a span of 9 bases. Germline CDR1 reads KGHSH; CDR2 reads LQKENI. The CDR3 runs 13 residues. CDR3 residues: CASSETMSYEQYF. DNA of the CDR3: TGTGCCAGCTCAGAGACAATGTCCTACGAGCAGTACTTC.

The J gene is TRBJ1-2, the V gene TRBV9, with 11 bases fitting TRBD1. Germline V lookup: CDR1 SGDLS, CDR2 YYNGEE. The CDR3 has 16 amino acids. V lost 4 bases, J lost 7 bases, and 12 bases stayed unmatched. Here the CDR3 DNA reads TGTGCCAGCAGCCTCGACCCTCGGGACAGGGGGACTGGCTACACCTTC. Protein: CASSLDPRDRGTGYTF.

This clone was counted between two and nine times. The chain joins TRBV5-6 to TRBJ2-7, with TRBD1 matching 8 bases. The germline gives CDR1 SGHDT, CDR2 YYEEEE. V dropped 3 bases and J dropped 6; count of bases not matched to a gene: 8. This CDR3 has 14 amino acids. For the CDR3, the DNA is TGTGCCAGCAGCTGGGCAGGGGGCCATTTCGAGCAGTACTTC. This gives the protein CASSWAGGHFEQYF. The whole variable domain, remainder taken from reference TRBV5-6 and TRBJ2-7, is DAGVTQSPTHLIKTRGQQVTLRCSPKSGHDTVSWYQQALGQGPQFIFQYYEEEERQRGNFPDRFSGHQFPNYSSELNVNALLLGDSALYLCASSWAGGHFEQYFGPGTRLTVT.

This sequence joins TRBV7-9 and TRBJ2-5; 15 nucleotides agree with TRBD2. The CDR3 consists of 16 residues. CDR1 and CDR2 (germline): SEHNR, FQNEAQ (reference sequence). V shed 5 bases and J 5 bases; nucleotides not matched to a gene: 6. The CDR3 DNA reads TGTGCCAGCAGCAGGACTAGCGGGGGGGCCGCGGAGACCCAGTACTTC. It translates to CASSRTSGGAAETQYF. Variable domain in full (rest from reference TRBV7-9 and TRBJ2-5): DTGVSQNPRHKITKRGQNVTFRCDPISEHNRLYWYRQTLGQGPEFLTYFQNEAQLEKSRLLSDRFSAERPKGSFSTLEIQRTEQGDSAMYLCASSRTSGGAAETQYFGPGTRLLVL.

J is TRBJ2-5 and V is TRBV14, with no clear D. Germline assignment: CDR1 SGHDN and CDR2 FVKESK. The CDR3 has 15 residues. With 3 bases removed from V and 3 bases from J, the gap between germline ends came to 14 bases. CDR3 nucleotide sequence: TGTGCCAGCAGCCACCTGGCTGAGGCCGAAGAGACCCAGTACTTC. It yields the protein CASSHLAEAEETQYF.

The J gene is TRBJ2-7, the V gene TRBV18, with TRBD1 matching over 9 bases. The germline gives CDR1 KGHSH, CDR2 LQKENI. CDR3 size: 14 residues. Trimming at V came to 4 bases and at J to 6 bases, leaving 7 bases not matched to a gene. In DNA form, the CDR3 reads TGTGCCAGCTCACTACCGGGACAGGGTTCCGAGCAGTACTTC. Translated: CASSLPGQGSEQYF.